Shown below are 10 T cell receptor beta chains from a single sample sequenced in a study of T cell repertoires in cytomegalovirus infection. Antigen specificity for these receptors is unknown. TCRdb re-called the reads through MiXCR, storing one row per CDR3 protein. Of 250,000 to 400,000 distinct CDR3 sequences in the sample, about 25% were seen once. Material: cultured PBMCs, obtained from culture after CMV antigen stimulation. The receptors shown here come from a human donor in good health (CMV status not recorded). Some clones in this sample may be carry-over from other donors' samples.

In DNA form, the CDR3 reads TGTGCCAGCAGTTTATCACGGCTTGACCACAATGAGCAGTTCTTC. Protein product: CASSLSRLDHNEQFF. The chain is built from TRBV27 and TRBJ2-1; no firm D call. The CDR3 loop spans 15 amino acids. The germline V and J ends were trimmed by 0 bases and 5 bases, with 11 bases remaining between them. Germline assignment: CDR1 MNHEY and CDR2 SMNVEV (reference sequence).

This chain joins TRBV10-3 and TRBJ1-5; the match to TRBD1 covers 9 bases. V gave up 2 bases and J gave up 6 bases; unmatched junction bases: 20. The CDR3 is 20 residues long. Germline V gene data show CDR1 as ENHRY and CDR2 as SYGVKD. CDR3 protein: CAISEPGQGSPPGGRQPQHF. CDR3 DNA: TGTGCCATCAGTGAGCCGGGACAGGGTAGCCCCCCTGGTGGACGTCAGCCCCAGCATTTT.

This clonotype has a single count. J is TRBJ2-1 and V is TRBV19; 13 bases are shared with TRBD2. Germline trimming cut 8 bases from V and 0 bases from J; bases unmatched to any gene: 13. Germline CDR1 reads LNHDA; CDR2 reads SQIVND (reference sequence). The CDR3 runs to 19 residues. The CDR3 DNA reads TGTGCCAGTTACCCGACTAGCGGGAGGCGGGTGACCTCCTACAATGAGCAGTTCTTC. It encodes CASYPTSGRRVTSYNEQFF.

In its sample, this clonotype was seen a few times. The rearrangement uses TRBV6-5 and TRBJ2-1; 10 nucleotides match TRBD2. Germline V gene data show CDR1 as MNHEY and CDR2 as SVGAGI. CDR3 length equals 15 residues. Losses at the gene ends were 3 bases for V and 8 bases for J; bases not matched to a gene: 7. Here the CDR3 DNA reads TGTGCCAGCAGTTATGCGGGACTAGCGTACGATGAGCAGTTCTTC. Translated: CASSYAGLAYDEQFF.

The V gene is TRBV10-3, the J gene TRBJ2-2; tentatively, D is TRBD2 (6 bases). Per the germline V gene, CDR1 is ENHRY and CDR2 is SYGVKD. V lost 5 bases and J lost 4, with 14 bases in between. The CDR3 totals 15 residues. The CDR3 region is CAISRDGTFTGELFF. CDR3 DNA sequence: TGTGCCATCAGTCGCGACGGGACTTTCACCGGGGAGCTGTTTTTT.

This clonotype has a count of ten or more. CDR3 in DNA: TGTGCCAGCAGCGTTGCCGGACAATCCTACGAGCAGTACTTC. Encoded protein: CASSVAGQSYEQYF. The chain carries TRBV7-2 and TRBJ2-7; a weak D match, TRBD1 (5 bases). The CDR3 extends over 14 amino acids. The germline V gene encodes CDR1 SGHTA and CDR2 FQGNSA. V gave up 5 bases and J gave up 1 base, with 12 bases separating them.

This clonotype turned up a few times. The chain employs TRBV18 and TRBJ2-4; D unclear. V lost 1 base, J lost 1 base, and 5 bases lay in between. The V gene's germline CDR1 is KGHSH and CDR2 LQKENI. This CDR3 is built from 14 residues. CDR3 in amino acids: CASSPQGAKNIQYF. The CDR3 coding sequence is TGTGCCAGCTCACCACAAGGGGCCAAAAACATTCAGTACTTC.

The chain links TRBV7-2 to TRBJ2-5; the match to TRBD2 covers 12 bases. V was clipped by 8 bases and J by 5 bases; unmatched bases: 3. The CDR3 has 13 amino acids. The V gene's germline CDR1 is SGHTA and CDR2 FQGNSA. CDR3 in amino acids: CASLAGGGETQYF. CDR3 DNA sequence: TGTGCCAGCCTAGCGGGGGGGGGGGAGACCCAGTACTTC.

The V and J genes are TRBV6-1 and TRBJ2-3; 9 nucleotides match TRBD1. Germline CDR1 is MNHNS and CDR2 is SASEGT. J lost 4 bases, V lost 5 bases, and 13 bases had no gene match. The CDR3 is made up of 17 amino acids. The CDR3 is CASSTPGTGWRADTQYF. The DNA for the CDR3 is TGTGCCAGCAGTACCCCCGGGACAGGGTGGAGGGCAGATACGCAGTATTTT.

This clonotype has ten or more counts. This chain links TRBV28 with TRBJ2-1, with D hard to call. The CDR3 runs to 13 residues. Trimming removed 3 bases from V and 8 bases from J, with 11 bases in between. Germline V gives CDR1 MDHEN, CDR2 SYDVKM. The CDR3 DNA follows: TGTGCCAGCAGTTTCCCCGGAAAGTATGAGCAGTTCTTC. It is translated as CASSFPGKYEQFF.